This is a list of T cell receptor beta chains from one sample in a study of cytomegalovirus exposure and HLA in healthy donors. Sequenced by immunoSEQ multiplex PCR; TCRdb stores in-frame clones only, minus some. Of more than 95,000 clones in the sample, 64% were seen once. Sequenced sample: PBMCs. Source of these receptors: a man aged 60-69 years in good health and CMV-seronegative. Both conserved end residues are part of each CDR3. The D gene is left open where the match is weak. Where a row states a size, it is once, few, many or the class of an expanded clone; other rows omit it.

once	TRBJ2-2	TRBD2	TRBV19	CASNHPRLAGGPGELFF	TGTGCCAGTAACCATCCCCGACTAGCGGGGGGGCCCGGGGAGCTGTTTTTT
NA	TRBJ1-1	TRBD1	TRBV5-1	CASRKGQGNTEAFF	TGCGCCAGCAGAAAGGGACAGGGGAACACTGAAGCTTTCTTT
NA	TRBJ2-4	NA	TRBV28	CASSSLTERLAKNIQYF	TGTGCCAGCAGCTCATTGACAGAACGCCTAGCCAAAAACATTCAGTACTTC
NA	TRBJ2-5	TRBD1	TRBV2	CASTWDRWEQYF	TGTGCCAGCACTTGGGACAGGTGGGAGCAGTACTTC
NA	TRBJ1-3	TRBD1	TRBV4-1	CASSQGQGTSGNTIYF	TGCGCCAGCAGCCAAGGACAGGGCACCTCTGGAAACACCATATATTTT
NA	TRBJ1-1	NA	TRBV28	CASSREGHYTEAFF	TGTGCCAGCAGCAGGGAGGGACACTACACTGAAGCTTTCTTT
once	TRBJ1-5	TRBD1	TRBV6-4	CASSASGQGAGPQHF	TGTGCCAGCAGTGCCTCAGGGCAGGGGGCCGGGCCCCAGCATTTT
NA	TRBJ2-2	NA	TRBV5-5	CASRFIGVETGELFF	TGTGCCAGCAGATTTATCGGGGTAGAAACCGGGGAGCTGTTTTTT
few	TRBJ2-3	TRBD2	TRBV5-1	CASSQGGGGTDTQYF	TGCGCCAGCAGCCAGGGCGGGGGAGGCACAGATACGCAGTATTTT
few	TRBJ2-5	TRBD2	TRBV6-4	CASSVTSEETQYF	TGTGCCAGCAGTGTTACTAGCGAAGAGACCCAGTACTTC
NA	TRBJ1-1	NA	TRBV5-4	CASSLRDRGNTEAFF	TGTGCCAGCAGCCTGCGGGACCGAGGGAACACTGAAGCTTTCTTT
NA	TRBJ1-1	NA	TRBV5-4	CASSSRINTEAFF	TGTGCCAGCAGCTCGAGAATCAACACTGAAGCTTTCTTT
NA	TRBJ2-5	NA	TRBV10-3	CAISKQSEETQYF	TGTGCCATCAGTAAACAAAGTGAAGAGACCCAGTACTTC
NA	TRBJ1-2	TRBD1	TRBV5-4	CASSLEDRGSPFGYTF	TGTGCCAGCAGCTTGGAAGACAGGGGGTCCCCTTTTGGCTACACCTTC
NA	TRBJ2-1	TRBD2	TRBV14	CASSLRAGIYNEQFF	TGTGCCAGCAGCTTGCGAGCGGGGATTTACAATGAGCAGTTCTTC
NA	TRBJ2-3	NA	TRBV19	CASSTYAGPSTDTQYF	TGTGCCAGTAGTACGTACGCGGGACCTAGCACAGATACGCAGTATTTT
NA	TRBJ1-2	NA	TRBV9	CASSGRGRGEYGYTF	TGTGCCAGCAGCGGAAGGGGGAGGGGGGAGTATGGCTACACCTTC
NA	TRBJ1-1	NA	TRBV30	CALHGGAGTEAFF	TGTGCCCTTCACGGGGGGGCGGGTACTGAAGCTTTCTTT
few	TRBJ2-7	NA	TRBV27	CASRMTGTYEQYF	TGTGCCAGCAGGATGACAGGTACCTACGAGCAGTACTTC
NA	TRBJ1-1	NA	TRBV6-5	CASQMNTEAFF	TGTGCCAGCCAGATGAACACTGAAGCTTTCTTT
NA	TRBJ2-7	NA	TRBV18	CASQGANTYSYEQYF	TGTGCCAGCCAAGGGGCCAACACCTACTCCTACGAGCAGTACTTC
NA	TRBJ2-5	TRBD2	TRBV7-3	CASSLTGLAGGPEREAQYF	TGTGCCAGCAGCTTAACGGGTCTAGCGGGGGGGCCGGAGCGGGAGGCCCAGTACTTC